This record covers a single T cell receptor beta chain. This sample is part of a study of technical replicates of blood from a few donors. Repertoires were generated with immunoSEQ multiplex PCR, while TCRdb's copy carries only in-frame clones and drops some. The repertoire holds roughly 61,000 clones, with about 96% as singletons. From germline, CDR1 is LNHDA and CDR2 SQIVND (reference sequence). Trimming removed 4 bases from V and 4 bases from J, with 13 bases in between. The CDR3 totals 14 residues. The sequence was obtained from a human donor in good health. The gene calls are TRBV19 and TRBJ1-1; D is possibly TRBD1 (5 bases). The sequenced material came from T cells isolated from PBMCs. In DNA, the CDR3 is TGTGCCAGTAGTACTCCCGGGGGGGGCACTGAAGCTTTCTTT. Its translation is CASSTPGGGTEAFF.